A selection of T cell receptor beta chains follows, all from one sample in a study of T cells after yellow fever vaccination. Each CDR3 protein is one row after TCRdb ran MiXCR on the 5' RACE reads. The table records under 95,000 distinct CDR3 sequences, under 9.5% of them present only once. The sequencing used CD8+ T cells sorted from PBMCs, collected 9 to 10 days after the first yellow fever vaccination. The receptors derive from a man in his late teens or twenties who received the YFV17D yellow fever vaccine. CDR3s include the opening cysteine and the closing phenylalanine or tryptophan. Fields, in order: D gene, V gene, clone size, J gene, CDR3 length, CDR3 protein, CDR3 DNA. D genes are given only for firm matches. The size field is filled for only some rows; it gives once, few, many or a size class.

D gene: -; V gene: TRBV4-3; clone size: many; J gene: TRBJ2-3; CDR3 length: 15; CDR3 protein: CASSPGEGGTDTQYF; CDR3 DNA: TGCGCCAGCAGCCCTGGGGAGGGGGGCACAGATACGCAGTATTTT
D gene: -; V gene: TRBV4-1; clone size: few; J gene: TRBJ1-5; CDR3 length: 14; CDR3 protein: CASSQPDGFQPQHF; CDR3 DNA: TGCGCCAGCAGCCAACCAGACGGGTTTCAGCCCCAGCATTTT
D gene: -; V gene: TRBV7-9; clone size: -; J gene: TRBJ2-7; CDR3 length: 15; CDR3 protein: CASSPSSRGSYEQYF; CDR3 DNA: TGTGCCAGCAGCCCGTCCAGTCGGGGCTCCTACGAGCAGTACTTC
D gene: TRBD2; V gene: TRBV7-2; clone size: many; J gene: TRBJ2-3; CDR3 length: 15; CDR3 protein: CASSGQRERTDTQYF; CDR3 DNA: TGTGCCAGCAGCGGACAGCGGGAGCGCACAGATACGCAGTATTTT
D gene: -; V gene: TRBV10-3; clone size: -; J gene: TRBJ1-6; CDR3 length: 13; CDR3 protein: CAISEVGDSPLHF; CDR3 DNA: TGTGCCATCAGTGAAGTAGGAGATTCACCCCTCCACTTT
D gene: -; V gene: TRBV19; clone size: -; J gene: TRBJ2-3; CDR3 length: 17; CDR3 protein: CASSIDSWNPVTDTQYF; CDR3 DNA: TGTGCCAGTAGTATAGATAGTTGGAACCCAGTCACAGATACGCAGTATTTT
D gene: -; V gene: TRBV29-1; clone size: many; J gene: TRBJ2-3; CDR3 length: 14; CDR3 protein: CSVEDEGRTDTQYF; CDR3 DNA: TGCAGCGTTGAAGATGAGGGGCGGACAGATACGCAGTATTTT
D gene: -; V gene: TRBV7-2; clone size: many; J gene: TRBJ1-5; CDR3 length: 15; CDR3 protein: CASSLLAFGGGPQHF; CDR3 DNA: TGTGCCAGCAGCTTATTAGCGTTCGGGGGAGGGCCCCAGCATTTT
D gene: -; V gene: TRBV20-1; clone size: many; J gene: TRBJ2-7; CDR3 length: 15; CDR3 protein: CSACRQVTSSYEQYF; CDR3 DNA: TGCAGTGCGTGTCGACAGGTTACTAGCTCCTACGAGCAGTACTTC
D gene: TRBD2; V gene: TRBV6-2/TRBV6-3; clone size: many; J gene: TRBJ2-1; CDR3 length: 18; CDR3 protein: CASSSGLTNAGPYNEQFF; CDR3 DNA: TGTGCCAGCAGTTCGGGACTAACAAACGCGGGACCATACAATGAGCAGTTCTTC
D gene: -; V gene: TRBV27; clone size: few; J gene: TRBJ2-1; CDR3 length: 11; CDR3 protein: CASSFLHEQFF; CDR3 DNA: TGTGCCAGCAGTTTTTTGCACGAGCAGTTCTTC
D gene: TRBD1; V gene: TRBV30; clone size: -; J gene: TRBJ2-7; CDR3 length: 12; CDR3 protein: CAWTGGLYEQYF; CDR3 DNA: TGTGCCTGGACAGGGGGCTTGTACGAGCAGTACTTC
D gene: -; V gene: TRBV27; clone size: few; J gene: TRBJ1-2; CDR3 length: 15; CDR3 protein: CASSLSYTGPYGYTF; CDR3 DNA: TGTGCCAGCAGTTTATCGTACACGGGCCCCTATGGCTACACCTTC
D gene: TRBD1; V gene: TRBV27; clone size: many; J gene: TRBJ2-1; CDR3 length: 16; CDR3 protein: CASSLGQGVSYNEQFF; CDR3 DNA: TGTGCCAGCAGTTTGGGGCAGGGGGTCTCCTACAATGAGCAGTTCTTC
D gene: -; V gene: TRBV7-9; clone size: -; J gene: TRBJ1-5; CDR3 length: 12; CDR3 protein: CASSSDIQPQHF; CDR3 DNA: TGTGCCAGCAGCTCCGATATTCAGCCCCAGCATTTT
D gene: -; V gene: TRBV7-9; clone size: few; J gene: TRBJ2-5; CDR3 length: 13; CDR3 protein: CASSLTMGETQYF; CDR3 DNA: TGTGCCAGCAGCTTAACGATGGGGGAGACCCAGTACTTC
D gene: TRBD1; V gene: TRBV4-1; clone size: -; J gene: TRBJ1-6; CDR3 length: 15; CDR3 protein: CASSQPGTVKSPLHF; CDR3 DNA: TGCGCCAGCAGCCAACCCGGGACAGTTAAATCACCCCTCCACTTT
D gene: TRBD1; V gene: TRBV4-2; clone size: many; J gene: TRBJ2-2; CDR3 length: 16; CDR3 protein: CASSQLGQVNTGELFF; CDR3 DNA: TGTGCCAGCAGCCAATTAGGACAGGTTAACACCGGGGAGCTGTTTTTT
D gene: TRBD1; V gene: TRBV5-4; clone size: few; J gene: TRBJ2-2; CDR3 length: 14; CDR3 protein: CASRRGPWTGELFF; CDR3 DNA: TGTGCCAGCCGCAGGGGGCCGTGGACCGGGGAGCTGTTTTTT
D gene: -; V gene: TRBV12-3/TRBV12-4; clone size: many; J gene: TRBJ1-6; CDR3 length: 12; CDR3 protein: CASNRQNSPLHF; CDR3 DNA: TGTGCCAGCAACAGACAGAATTCACCCCTCCACTTT
D gene: -; V gene: TRBV4-3; clone size: few; J gene: TRBJ1-6; CDR3 length: 15; CDR3 protein: CASSLSAPPDSPLHF; CDR3 DNA: TGCGCCAGCAGCCTCTCAGCCCCGCCGGATTCACCCCTCCACTTT
D gene: -; V gene: TRBV23-1; clone size: many; J gene: TRBJ1-4; CDR3 length: 18; CDR3 protein: CASSQSGQEMKLCEKLFF; CDR3 DNA: TGCGCCAGCAGTCAATCAGGTCAGGAAATGAAGCTCTGTGAAAAACTGTTTTTT
D gene: -; V gene: TRBV6-5; clone size: many; J gene: TRBJ2-5; CDR3 length: 14; CDR3 protein: CASSYGLGDKTQYF; CDR3 DNA: TGTGCCAGCAGTTATGGGCTAGGGGACAAGACCCAGTACTTC
D gene: TRBD2; V gene: TRBV7-3; clone size: many; J gene: TRBJ2-1; CDR3 length: 16; CDR3 protein: CASSPLAGLEYNEQFF; CDR3 DNA: TGTGCCAGCAGCCCTCTAGCGGGTCTTGAATACAATGAGCAGTTCTTC
D gene: TRBD1; V gene: TRBV9; clone size: many; J gene: TRBJ1-3; CDR3 length: 14; CDR3 protein: CASSPQGGGNTIYF; CDR3 DNA: TGTGCCAGCAGCCCCCAGGGGGGGGGAAACACCATATATTTT